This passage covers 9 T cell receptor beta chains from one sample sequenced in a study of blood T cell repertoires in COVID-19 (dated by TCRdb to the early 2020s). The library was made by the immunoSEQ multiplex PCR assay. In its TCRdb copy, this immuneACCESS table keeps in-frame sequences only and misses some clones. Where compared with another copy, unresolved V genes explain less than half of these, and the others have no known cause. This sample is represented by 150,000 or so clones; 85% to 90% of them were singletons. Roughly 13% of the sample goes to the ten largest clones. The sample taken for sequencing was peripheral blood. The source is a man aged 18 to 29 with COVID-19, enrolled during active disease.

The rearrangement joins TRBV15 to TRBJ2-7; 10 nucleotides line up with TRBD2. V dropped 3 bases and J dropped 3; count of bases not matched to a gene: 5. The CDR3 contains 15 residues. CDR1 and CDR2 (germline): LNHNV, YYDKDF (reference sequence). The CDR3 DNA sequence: TGTGCCACCAGCAGTACACTAGCGGGAATCTACGAGCAGTACTTC. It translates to CATSSTLAGIYEQYF.

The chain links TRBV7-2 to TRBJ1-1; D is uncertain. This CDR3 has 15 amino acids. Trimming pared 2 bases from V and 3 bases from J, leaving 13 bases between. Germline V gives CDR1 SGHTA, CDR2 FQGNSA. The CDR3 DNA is TGTGCCAGCAGCTTACGCCCTCCGGGAGACACTGAAGCTTTCTTT. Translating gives CASSLRPPGDTEAFF.

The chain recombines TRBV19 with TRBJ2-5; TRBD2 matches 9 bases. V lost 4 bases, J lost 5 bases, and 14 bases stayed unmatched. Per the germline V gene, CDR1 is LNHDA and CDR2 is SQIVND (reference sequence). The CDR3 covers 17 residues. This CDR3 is CASSNGLAGGALETQYF. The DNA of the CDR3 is TGTGCCAGTAGTAACGGCTTGGCGGGAGGGGCTTTGGAGACCCAGTACTTC. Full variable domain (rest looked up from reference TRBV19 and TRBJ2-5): DGGITQSPKYLFRKEGQNVTLSCEQNLNHDAMYWYRQDPGQGLRLIYYSQIVNDFQKGDIAEGYSVSREKKESFPLTVTSAQKNPTAFYLCASSNGLAGGALETQYFGPGTRLLVL.

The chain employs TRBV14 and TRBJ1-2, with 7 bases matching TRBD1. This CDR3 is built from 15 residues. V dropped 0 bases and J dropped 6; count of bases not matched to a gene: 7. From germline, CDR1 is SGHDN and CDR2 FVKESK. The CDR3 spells CASSQERTGVNGYTF. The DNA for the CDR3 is TGTGCCAGCAGCCAAGAGAGAACAGGGGTAAATGGCTACACCTTC.

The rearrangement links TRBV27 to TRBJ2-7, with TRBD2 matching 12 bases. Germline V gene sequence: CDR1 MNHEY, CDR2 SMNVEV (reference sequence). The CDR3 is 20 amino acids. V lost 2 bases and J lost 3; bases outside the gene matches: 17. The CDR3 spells CASSLPQGAKSSGRDYEQYF. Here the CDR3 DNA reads TGTGCCAGCAGTTTACCCCAGGGGGCGAAGTCTAGCGGGAGGGACTACGAGCAGTACTTC.

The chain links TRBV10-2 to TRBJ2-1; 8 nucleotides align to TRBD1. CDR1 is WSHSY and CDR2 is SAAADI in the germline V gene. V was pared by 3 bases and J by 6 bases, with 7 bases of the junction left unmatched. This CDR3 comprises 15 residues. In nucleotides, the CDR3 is TGCGCCAGCAGTGATTTGGGACAGGCCTCCAATGAGCAGTTCTTC. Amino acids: CASSDLGQASNEQFF.

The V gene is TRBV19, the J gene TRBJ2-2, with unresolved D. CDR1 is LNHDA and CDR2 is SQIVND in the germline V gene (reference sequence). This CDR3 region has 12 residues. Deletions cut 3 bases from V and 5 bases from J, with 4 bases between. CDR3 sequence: CASSIITGELFF. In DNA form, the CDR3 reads TGTGCCAGTAGTATTATTACCGGGGAGCTGTTTTTT.

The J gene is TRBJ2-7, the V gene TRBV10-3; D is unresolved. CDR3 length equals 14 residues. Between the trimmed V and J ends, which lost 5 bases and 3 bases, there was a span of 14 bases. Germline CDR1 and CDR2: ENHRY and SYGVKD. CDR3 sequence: CAISPENPYYEQYF. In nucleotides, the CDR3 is TGTGCCATCAGTCCTGAAAACCCCTACTACGAGCAGTACTTC.

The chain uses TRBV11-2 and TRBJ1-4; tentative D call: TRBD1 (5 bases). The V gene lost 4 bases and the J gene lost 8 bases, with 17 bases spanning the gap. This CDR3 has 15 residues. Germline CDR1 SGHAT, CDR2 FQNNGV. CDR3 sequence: CASSSRGGAREKLFF. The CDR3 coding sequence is TGTGCCAGCAGCTCCCGGGGAGGGGCGCGGGAAAAACTGTTTTTT.